These T cell receptor beta chains were read from a single sample in a study of blood T cell repertoires in COVID-19. Produced via immunoSEQ multiplex PCR; TCRdb's table is partial and in-frame only. This sample has approximately 99,000 clones, with around 88% found just once. Sequencing was performed on peripheral blood. The source is a man aged 50-59 years with COVID-19, enrolled during active disease. Both conserved end residues are part of each CDR3. Fields, in order: D gene, clone size, V gene, J gene, CDR3 DNA, CDR3 protein. D genes are given only for firm matches. Clone size is shown for a subset of rows, as once, few, many or a class of expanded clone.

d_gene: TRBD1; abundance: -; v_gene: TRBV7-9; j_gene: TRBJ2-7; CDR3nt: TGTGCCAGCAGCTTAGCGGGACAGGGGGACGACGAGCAGTACTTC; CDR3aa: CASSLAGQGDDEQYF
d_gene: TRBD1; abundance: -; v_gene: TRBV4-2; j_gene: TRBJ1-2; CDR3nt: TGTGCCAGCAGCCAAGAGGACAGGGGGCTTGGCTACACCTTC; CDR3aa: CASSQEDRGLGYTF
d_gene: -; abundance: -; v_gene: TRBV7-8; j_gene: TRBJ1-4; CDR3nt: TGTGCCAGCAGCTTATACTTCCAACAGACACCGTTCCCAACTAATGAAAAACTGTTTTTT; CDR3aa: CASSLYFQQTPFPTNEKLFF
d_gene: TRBD1; abundance: -; v_gene: TRBV7-2; j_gene: TRBJ2-7; CDR3nt: TGTGCCAGCAGCTTAGAGGGGGGGGACAGGGGCTACGAGCAGTACTTC; CDR3aa: CASSLEGGDRGYEQYF
d_gene: TRBD1; abundance: once; v_gene: TRBV5-4; j_gene: TRBJ2-7; CDR3nt: TGTGCCAGCAGCGACTCCGGGACAGGGGACCCCTACGAGCAGTACTTC; CDR3aa: CASSDSGTGDPYEQYF
d_gene: -; abundance: -; v_gene: TRBV7-2; j_gene: TRBJ2-7; CDR3nt: TGTGCCAGCAGCTCAGGGACTGGGGTTGAGCAGTACTTC; CDR3aa: CASSSGTGVEQYF
d_gene: -; abundance: once; v_gene: TRBV7-9; j_gene: TRBJ1-2; CDR3nt: TGTGCCAGCAGCTTAGAAGCTGGCTACACCTTC; CDR3aa: CASSLEAGYTF
d_gene: TRBD1; abundance: -; v_gene: TRBV6-5; j_gene: TRBJ1-1; CDR3nt: TGTGCCAGCAAAAGACAGGGGTTTACGGACACTGAAGCTTTCTTT; CDR3aa: CASKRQGFTDTEAFF
d_gene: TRBD2; abundance: -; v_gene: TRBV7-6; j_gene: TRBJ2-3; CDR3nt: TGTGCCAGCAGCTCTAGACTAGCGGGGGGATCTAGCACAGATACGCAGTATTTT; CDR3aa: CASSSRLAGGSSTDTQYF
d_gene: -; abundance: -; v_gene: TRBV3-1/TRBV3-2; j_gene: TRBJ1-6; CDR3nt: TGTGCCAGCAGCCAAGACTTGACAAGGGGAGGTTCACCCCTCCACTTT; CDR3aa: CASSQDLTRGGSPLHF
d_gene: -; abundance: -; v_gene: TRBV21-1; j_gene: TRBJ1-4; CDR3nt: TGTGCCAGCAGCAAATGTCGACAATACCCGCCTAATGAAAAACTGTTTTTT; CDR3aa: CASSKCRQYPPNEKLFF
d_gene: TRBD2; abundance: -; v_gene: TRBV27; j_gene: TRBJ2-1; CDR3nt: TGTGCCAGCAGACTTACCGGGACTAGCATATACAATGAGCAGTTCTTC; CDR3aa: CASRLTGTSIYNEQFF
d_gene: -; abundance: -; v_gene: TRBV18; j_gene: TRBJ2-2; CDR3nt: TGTGCCAGCTCACCCGCGGATGCGAACACCGGGGAGCTGTTTTTT; CDR3aa: CASSPADANTGELFF
d_gene: TRBD2; abundance: -; v_gene: TRBV18; j_gene: TRBJ2-1; CDR3nt: TGTGCCAGCTCACCCGGGACTAGCGATTCGGGAATGTTCTTC; CDR3aa: CASSPGTSDSGMFF
d_gene: TRBD1; abundance: once; v_gene: TRBV27; j_gene: TRBJ2-5; CDR3nt: TGTGCCAGCAGAAAGGACAGGATGGTGGGAGAGACCCAGTACTTC; CDR3aa: CASRKDRMVGETQYF
d_gene: TRBD2; abundance: -; v_gene: TRBV7-2; j_gene: TRBJ2-5; CDR3nt: TGTGCCAGCAGCGCCGTACGGGGACTACAAGAGACCCAGTACTTC; CDR3aa: CASSAVRGLQETQYF
d_gene: -; abundance: -; v_gene: TRBV21-1; j_gene: TRBJ2-1; CDR3nt: TGTGCCAGCAGCAAAGGAGGCTTAAACAATGAGCAGTTCTTC; CDR3aa: CASSKGGLNNEQFF
d_gene: TRBD1; abundance: -; v_gene: TRBV6-6; j_gene: TRBJ2-1; CDR3nt: TGTGCCAGCATTTCTCCGGGACAGGGCCTACTGCGTGAGCAGTTCTTC; CDR3aa: CASISPGQGLLREQFF
d_gene: TRBD2; abundance: -; v_gene: TRBV7-8; j_gene: TRBJ2-3; CDR3nt: TGTGCCAGCAGCACAAGGACTAGCGGGGCCTTAGATACGCAGTATTTT; CDR3aa: CASSTRTSGALDTQYF
d_gene: TRBD1; abundance: -; v_gene: TRBV5-1; j_gene: TRBJ2-5; CDR3nt: TGCGCCAGCAGCTTGGCAAGGGACAGGACAACGAAAGAGACCCAGTACTTC; CDR3aa: CASSLARDRTTKETQYF
d_gene: -; abundance: few; v_gene: TRBV7-2; j_gene: TRBJ1-1; CDR3nt: TGTGCCAGCAGCCCTACTGGGAGGGCTGAAGCTTTCTTT; CDR3aa: CASSPTGRAEAFF
d_gene: TRBD1; abundance: -; v_gene: TRBV19; j_gene: TRBJ2-2; CDR3nt: TGTGCCAGTAGTAGGGACCACAGGGGGCGCACCGGGGAGCTGTTTTTT; CDR3aa: CASSRDHRGRTGELFF
d_gene: TRBD1; abundance: -; v_gene: TRBV4-3; j_gene: TRBJ1-4; CDR3nt: TGCGCCAGCAGCCAAAGGGGACAGGGGATTGAAAAACTGTTTTTT; CDR3aa: CASSQRGQGIEKLFF
d_gene: -; abundance: -; v_gene: TRBV11-2; j_gene: TRBJ1-6; CDR3nt: TGTGCCAGCTCCAGGATCGTCGGTTCACCCCTCCACTTT; CDR3aa: CASSRIVGSPLHF
d_gene: TRBD1; abundance: -; v_gene: TRBV27; j_gene: TRBJ2-2; CDR3nt: TGTGCCAGCTCTGGAGACAGGGGATACACCGGGGAGCTGTTTTTT; CDR3aa: CASSGDRGYTGELFF
d_gene: -; abundance: -; v_gene: TRBV6-5; j_gene: TRBJ1-3; CDR3nt: TGTGCCAGCAGTTACCAGACAGGCTCTGGAAACACCATATATTTT; CDR3aa: CASSYQTGSGNTIYF
d_gene: -; abundance: -; v_gene: TRBV5-6; j_gene: TRBJ1-2; CDR3nt: TGTGCCAGCAGCTTTGACAGGAACTATGGCTACACCTTC; CDR3aa: CASSFDRNYGYTF
d_gene: TRBD1; abundance: -; v_gene: TRBV5-1; j_gene: TRBJ1-1; CDR3nt: TGCGCCAGCAGCCCGGGACAGGGTTGGGGAGCTTTCTTT; CDR3aa: CASSPGQGWGAFF
d_gene: TRBD1; abundance: -; v_gene: TRBV11-2; j_gene: TRBJ1-1; CDR3nt: TGTGCCAGCAGGGGACAGGGCATCACTGAAGCTTTCTTT; CDR3aa: CASRGQGITEAFF
d_gene: TRBD1; abundance: -; v_gene: TRBV5-4; j_gene: TRBJ1-1; CDR3nt: TGTGCCAGCAGCAGACAGGGTTTGTCTGAAGCTTTCTTT; CDR3aa: CASSRQGLSEAFF
d_gene: -; abundance: -; v_gene: TRBV19; j_gene: TRBJ1-1; CDR3nt: TGTGCCAGTAAAGCAAACACTGAAGCTTTCTTT; CDR3aa: CASKANTEAFF
d_gene: -; abundance: once; v_gene: TRBV28; j_gene: TRBJ1-5; CDR3nt: TGTGCCAGCACTGCCCAGGGCTTCGGCAGCAATCAGCCCCAGCATTTT; CDR3aa: CASTAQGFGSNQPQHF
d_gene: TRBD1; abundance: -; v_gene: TRBV2; j_gene: TRBJ1-4; CDR3nt: TGTGCCAGCACTCCGGGACAGGCTAATGAAAAACTGTTTTTT; CDR3aa: CASTPGQANEKLFF
d_gene: TRBD1; abundance: -; v_gene: TRBV19; j_gene: TRBJ2-3; CDR3nt: TGTGCCAGTAGCTCTGGACAGGGTAGGACAGATACGCAGTATTTT; CDR3aa: CASSSGQGRTDTQYF
d_gene: -; abundance: once; v_gene: TRBV5-8; j_gene: TRBJ1-1; CDR3nt: TGTGCCAGCAGCTTGGGGCCGGGAACTGAAGCTTTCTTT; CDR3aa: CASSLGPGTEAFF
d_gene: TRBD1; abundance: -; v_gene: TRBV28; j_gene: TRBJ1-5; CDR3nt: TGTGCCAGCAGTTTACCGGGACAGGGGGTGCAGCCCCAGCATTTT; CDR3aa: CASSLPGQGVQPQHF
d_gene: TRBD2; abundance: -; v_gene: TRBV28; j_gene: TRBJ2-7; CDR3nt: TGTGCCAGCAGTCCAATTCTAGCGGGGGAGTCCTACGAGCAGTACTTC; CDR3aa: CASSPILAGESYEQYF
d_gene: -; abundance: once; v_gene: TRBV25-1; j_gene: TRBJ2-1; CDR3nt: TGTGCCAGCAGTGAATATCGGGGGACCTACAATGAGCAGTTCTTC; CDR3aa: CASSEYRGTYNEQFF
d_gene: TRBD1; abundance: -; v_gene: TRBV4-2; j_gene: TRBJ1-5; CDR3nt: TGTGCCAGCAGCCAGACACAGGGGGCAAGCAATCAGCCCCAGCATTTT; CDR3aa: CASSQTQGASNQPQHF
d_gene: -; abundance: -; v_gene: TRBV28; j_gene: TRBJ1-3; CDR3nt: TGTGCCAGCAGGCCAGGGTCTACTGGAAACACCATATATTTT; CDR3aa: CASRPGSTGNTIYF
d_gene: TRBD2; abundance: -; v_gene: TRBV6-4; j_gene: TRBJ2-7; CDR3nt: TGTGCCAGCAGTGACTCAACGGGGGGGTTCTACGAGCAGTACTTC; CDR3aa: CASSDSTGGFYEQYF
d_gene: -; abundance: -; v_gene: TRBV13; j_gene: TRBJ1-1; CDR3nt: TGTGCCAGCAGCCGAGGGCAGGTGAACACTGAAGCTTTCTTT; CDR3aa: CASSRGQVNTEAFF
d_gene: -; abundance: -; v_gene: TRBV6-4; j_gene: TRBJ2-6; CDR3nt: TGTGCCAGCAGTCAGACAGGGGAGGGCTCTGGGGCCAACGTCCTGACTTTC; CDR3aa: CASSQTGEGSGANVLTF
d_gene: TRBD1; abundance: -; v_gene: TRBV12-3/TRBV12-4; j_gene: TRBJ1-1; CDR3nt: TGTGCCAGCGACCATCCCAGGGGGGCCGAAGCTTTCTTT; CDR3aa: CASDHPRGAEAFF
d_gene: TRBD1; abundance: -; v_gene: TRBV7-6; j_gene: TRBJ1-1; CDR3nt: TGTGCCAGCAGCAAGGGACAGGGAATGAACACTGAAGCTTTCTTT; CDR3aa: CASSKGQGMNTEAFF
d_gene: TRBD1; abundance: -; v_gene: TRBV10-2; j_gene: TRBJ1-1; CDR3nt: TGCGCCAGCAGGCAACGGCAGGGGGCGGCGGGAAACACTGAAGCTTTCTTT; CDR3aa: CASRQRQGAAGNTEAFF
d_gene: TRBD1; abundance: -; v_gene: TRBV7-6; j_gene: TRBJ1-1; CDR3nt: TGTGCCAGCAGCTTAGAGTCCCCGAGACAGGGTGGCCCCTTGAACACTGAAGCTTTCTTT; CDR3aa: CASSLESPRQGGPLNTEAFF
d_gene: TRBD2; abundance: -; v_gene: TRBV11-3; j_gene: TRBJ2-7; CDR3nt: TGTGCCAGCAGCCAAGAAGGGACTAGCGACTACGAGCAGTACTTC; CDR3aa: CASSQEGTSDYEQYF
d_gene: TRBD1; abundance: -; v_gene: TRBV27; j_gene: TRBJ1-2; CDR3nt: TGTGCCAGCAGTTTTCGTTGGACAGGGGGCAGTCTAGACTATGGCTACACCTTC; CDR3aa: CASSFRWTGGSLDYGYTF
d_gene: -; abundance: -; v_gene: TRBV4-3; j_gene: TRBJ1-4; CDR3nt: TGCGCCAGCAGCCAAGTTTCCACAGGTGAAAAACTGTTTTTT; CDR3aa: CASSQVSTGEKLFF
d_gene: -; abundance: once; v_gene: TRBV3-1/TRBV3-2; j_gene: TRBJ1-1; CDR3nt: TGTGCCAGCAGCTCAAGCGGGATTAGGGGGGGGCAATCGACTGAAGCTTTCTTT; CDR3aa: CASSSSGIRGGQSTEAFF
d_gene: TRBD1; abundance: -; v_gene: TRBV5-5; j_gene: TRBJ2-7; CDR3nt: TGTGCCAGCAAACCTCAGGGACAGGGGTACGAGCAGTACTTC; CDR3aa: CASKPQGQGYEQYF
d_gene: TRBD1; abundance: -; v_gene: TRBV6-1; j_gene: TRBJ1-6; CDR3nt: TGTGCCAGCAGTGAAACAGGGGTCGCCTATAATTCACCCCTCCACTTT; CDR3aa: CASSETGVAYNSPLHF